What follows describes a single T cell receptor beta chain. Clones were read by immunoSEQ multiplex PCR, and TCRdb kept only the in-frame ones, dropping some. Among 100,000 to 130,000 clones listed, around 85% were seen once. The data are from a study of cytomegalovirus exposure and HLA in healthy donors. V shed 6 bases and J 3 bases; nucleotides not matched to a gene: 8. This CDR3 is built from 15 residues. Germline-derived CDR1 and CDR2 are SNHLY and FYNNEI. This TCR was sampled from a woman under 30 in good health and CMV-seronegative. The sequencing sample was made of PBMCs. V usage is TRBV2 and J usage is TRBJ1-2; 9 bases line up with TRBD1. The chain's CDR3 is CASREDRGFDYGYTF. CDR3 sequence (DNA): TGTGCCAGCAGGGAGGACAGGGGATTTGACTATGGCTACACCTTC.